Below, one TCR beta chain is given with its context. The antigen is not known. Sequencing was performed with immunoSEQ multiplex PCR; in TCRdb, only in-frame clones are kept and a portion is missing. The sample comprises roughly 380,000 clones, about 90% of which are singletons, and under 5% rests with the top ten. This specimen comes from a study of Ad26.COV2.S vaccination and SARS-CoV-2 variants. Study outcomes and limitations: Measurements of TCR breadth and depth may have given underestimates of the total T cell responses.

This TCR derives from a human donor who had recovered from COVID-19. Sequenced here: peripheral blood, sampled after recovery from COVID-19.

Here the CDR3 reads CASSQGTGTYEQYF. CDR3 DNA sequence: TGTGCCAGCAGCCAAGGTACAGGGACGTACGAGCAGTACTTC. This chain links TRBV14 with TRBJ2-7; D possibly corresponds to TRBD1 (6 bases). V lost 1 base, J lost 4 bases, and 11 bases lay in between. The CDR3 length is 14 residues. CDR1 SGHDN and CDR2 FVKESK come from the germline V gene.